Listed below are T cell receptor beta chains from one sample, sequenced in a study of T cell responses to AZD1222 COVID-19 vaccine. Only in-frame clones appear in the TCRdb table, and some are missing; sequencing was by immunoSEQ multiplex PCR. The sample lists 70,000 to 95,000 clones, roughly 90% seen once, with about 2.6% in the top ten. Source: peripheral blood, taken on day 0 of MenACWY control vaccination. These receptors all come from an adult in good health. Each CDR3 is given with its conserved first and last residue. The D gene is left open where the match is weak. Size values are once, few and many counts, or a class for expanded clones, and some rows have none.

CDR3 protein: CASSEGVAAYEQYF; CDR3 DNA: TGTGCCAGCAGTGAAGGGGTAGCGGCCTACGAGCAGTACTTC; D gene: NA; J gene: TRBJ2-7; clone size: NA; CDR3 length: 14; V gene: TRBV2
CDR3 protein: CASGRENTGELFF; CDR3 DNA: TGTGCCAGCGGGCGGGAGAACACCGGGGAGCTGTTTTTT; D gene: NA; J gene: TRBJ2-2; clone size: NA; CDR3 length: 13; V gene: TRBV7-3
CDR3 protein: CASSYNRETQYF; CDR3 DNA: TGTGCCAGCAGTTATAACCGGGAGACCCAGTACTTC; D gene: NA; J gene: TRBJ2-5; clone size: NA; CDR3 length: 12; V gene: TRBV7-9
CDR3 protein: CASSIGGGPYNEQFF; CDR3 DNA: TGTGCCAGCAGCATCGGGGGGGGTCCTTACAATGAGCAGTTCTTC; D gene: TRBD2; J gene: TRBJ2-1; clone size: NA; CDR3 length: 15; V gene: TRBV3-1/TRBV3-2
CDR3 protein: CASSPGRFTGELFF; CDR3 DNA: TGTGCCAGCAGCCCCGGGCGATTCACCGGGGAGCTGTTTTTT; D gene: NA; J gene: TRBJ2-2; clone size: NA; CDR3 length: 14; V gene: TRBV6-2/TRBV6-3
CDR3 protein: CAWSGRTNTEAFF; CDR3 DNA: TGTGCCTGGAGTGGCAGAACGAACACTGAAGCTTTCTTT; D gene: NA; J gene: TRBJ1-1; clone size: NA; CDR3 length: 13; V gene: TRBV30
CDR3 protein: CASSNRNPSQGVGTDTQYF; CDR3 DNA: TGCGCCAGCAGCAATCGTAACCCCTCACAGGGGGTGGGGACAGATACGCAGTATTTT; D gene: TRBD1; J gene: TRBJ2-3; clone size: NA; CDR3 length: 19; V gene: TRBV5-1
CDR3 protein: CASSSPPTDTQYF; CDR3 DNA: TGTGCCAGCAGCTCCCCCCCCACAGATACGCAGTATTTT; D gene: NA; J gene: TRBJ2-3; clone size: NA; CDR3 length: 13; V gene: TRBV3-1/TRBV3-2
CDR3 protein: CASTGPSNTEAFF; CDR3 DNA: TGTGCCAGCACAGGACCCTCGAACACTGAAGCTTTCTTT; D gene: NA; J gene: TRBJ1-1; clone size: few; CDR3 length: 13; V gene: TRBV6-6
CDR3 protein: CASSPPDRGIVAFF; CDR3 DNA: TGTGCCAGCAGCCCACCGGACAGGGGGATCGTGGCTTTCTTT; D gene: TRBD1; J gene: TRBJ1-1; clone size: NA; CDR3 length: 14; V gene: TRBV7-2
CDR3 protein: CASSSDLGTVGTEAFF; CDR3 DNA: TGTGCCAGCAGCTCAGATCTGGGAACGGTGGGCACTGAAGCTTTCTTT; D gene: NA; J gene: TRBJ1-1; clone size: NA; CDR3 length: 16; V gene: TRBV6-6
CDR3 protein: CASRSHPGQGIDTGELFF; CDR3 DNA: TGTGCCAGTAGATCACACCCGGGACAAGGGATCGACACCGGGGAGCTGTTTTTT; D gene: NA; J gene: TRBJ2-2; clone size: NA; CDR3 length: 18; V gene: TRBV19
CDR3 protein: CASSADRAPYEQYF; CDR3 DNA: TGCGCCAGCAGCGCGGACAGGGCCCCCTACGAGCAGTACTTC; D gene: TRBD1; J gene: TRBJ2-7; clone size: NA; CDR3 length: 14; V gene: TRBV5-1
CDR3 protein: CARSLVGRYGYTF; CDR3 DNA: TGTGCCAGAAGCTTGGTAGGTCGTTATGGCTACACCTTC; D gene: NA; J gene: TRBJ1-2; clone size: NA; CDR3 length: 13; V gene: TRBV5-3
CDR3 protein: CASRRHTGGTSSYNEQFF; CDR3 DNA: TGCGCCAGCCGACGTCATACAGGGGGGACCAGCTCCTACAATGAGCAGTTCTTC; D gene: TRBD1; J gene: TRBJ2-1; clone size: NA; CDR3 length: 18; V gene: TRBV10-2
CDR3 protein: CASSEWGDRTGNTIYF; CDR3 DNA: TGTGCCAGCAGTGAATGGGGGGACAGAACAGGAAACACCATATATTTT; D gene: TRBD1; J gene: TRBJ1-3; clone size: NA; CDR3 length: 16; V gene: TRBV2
CDR3 protein: CASSLHGQPYGYTF; CDR3 DNA: TGTGCCAGCAGCTTACATGGACAGCCCTATGGCTACACCTTC; D gene: NA; J gene: TRBJ1-2; clone size: few; CDR3 length: 14; V gene: TRBV5-4
CDR3 protein: CASSQSIGGSDTEAFF; CDR3 DNA: TGTGCCAGCAGCCAATCGATTGGGGGGTCGGACACTGAAGCTTTCTTT; D gene: NA; J gene: TRBJ1-1; clone size: NA; CDR3 length: 16; V gene: TRBV16
CDR3 protein: CASSPAGAKDTIYF; CDR3 DNA: TGTGCCAGCAGCCCGGCGGGGGCTAAGGACACCATATATTTT; D gene: NA; J gene: TRBJ1-3; clone size: once; CDR3 length: 14; V gene: TRBV4-2